The rows below give T cell receptor beta chains drawn from one sample of a study of shared clonotypes between healthy human individuals. Produced via immunoSEQ multiplex PCR; TCRdb's table is partial and in-frame only. The sample has about 680,000 clones; 73% are singletons. The sample taken for sequencing was memory CD4+ T cells sorted from blood. The receptors shown here come from a woman aged 25 to 39 in good health. Both conserved end residues are part of each CDR3. D genes are given only for firm matches. The size field is filled for only some rows; it gives once, few, many or a size class.

len | abundance | j_gene | d_gene | v_gene | CDR3aa | CDR3nt
16 | . | TRBJ2-6 | TRBD1 | TRBV28 | CASSREGTDGANVLTF | TGTGCCAGCAGCCGGGAAGGGACAGATGGGGCCAACGTCCTGACTTTC
14 | few | TRBJ2-6 | . | TRBV10-2 | CASSVNSGANVLTF | TGCGCCAGCAGTGTCAACTCTGGGGCCAACGTCCTGACTTTC
14 | . | TRBJ2-3 | . | TRBV28 | CASSSPMVGARQYF | TGTGCCAGCAGTTCCCCAATGGTGGGAGCAAGGCAGTATTTT
18 | many | TRBJ2-7 | TRBD2 | TRBV29-1 | CSGASPGLAGRSSYEQYF | TGCAGCGGGGCGTCACCGGGACTAGCGGGACGAAGCTCCTACGAGCAGTACTTC
16 | . | TRBJ2-1 | TRBD2 | TRBV6-6 | CASSYAPTSSYNEQFF | TGTGCCAGCAGTTACGCGCCGACTAGCAGTTACAATGAGCAGTTCTTC
12 | . | TRBJ2-7 | . | TRBV30 | CAWSRTLGEQYF | TGTGCCTGGAGTCGAACCCTGGGCGAGCAGTACTTC
15 | . | TRBJ2-1 | . | TRBV5-1 | CASSPGGAKDNEQFF | TGCGCCAGCAGCCCGGGTGGGGCCAAGGACAATGAGCAGTTCTTC
17 | . | TRBJ2-2 | TRBD1 | TRBV5-4 | CASSPSLTGVFGGELFF | TGTGCCAGCAGCCCATCCTTGACAGGGGTATTCGGAGGGGAGCTGTTTTTT
15 | . | TRBJ1-1 | . | TRBV5-1 | CASTNLPGANTEAFF | TGCGCCAGCACGAACCTACCAGGGGCGAACACTGAAGCTTTCTTT
14 | . | TRBJ2-7 | . | TRBV27 | CASRPLDTLYEQYF | TGTGCCAGCAGACCACTGGACACACTTTACGAGCAGTACTTC
15 | . | TRBJ2-7 | . | TRBV7-8 | CASSLVKGPTYEQYF | TGTGCCAGCAGCTTAGTCAAGGGGCCTACCTACGAGCAGTACTTC
16 | . | TRBJ2-1 | . | TRBV28 | CASSYIGATTYNEQFF | TGTGCCAGCAGTTACATTGGCGCCACCACCTACAATGAGCAGTTCTTC
19 | . | TRBJ2-3 | TRBD2 | TRBV5-1 | CASSLVALGAGSRTDTQYF | TGCGCCAGCAGCTTGGTCGCATTAGGAGCGGGATCACGGACAGATACGCAGTATTTT
13 | . | TRBJ2-7 | . | TRBV2 | CASTDRISYEQYF | TGTGCCAGCACAGATAGGATTTCCTACGAGCAGTACTTC
13 | . | TRBJ1-3 | . | TRBV14 | CASSRQMEDTIYF | TGTGCCAGCAGCCGACAGATGGAGGACACCATATATTTT
14 | . | TRBJ2-7 | . | TRBV5-1 | CASSRDSTSYEQYF | TGCGCCAGCAGCCGGGACTCGACCTCCTACGAGCAGTACTTC
14 | few | TRBJ2-7 | TRBD1 | TRBV29-1 | CSARDRRDSYEQYF | TGCAGCGCTCGGGACAGGAGGGACTCCTACGAGCAGTACTTC
14 | . | TRBJ2-3 | TRBD2 | TRBV30 | CAWTPSGRTDTQYF | TGTGCCTGGACCCCTAGCGGGAGGACAGATACGCAGTATTTT
16 | . | TRBJ2-1 | TRBD1 | TRBV6-1 | CASSATTGQGNNEQFF | TGTGCCAGCAGTGCTACAACGGGACAGGGCAACAATGAGCAGTTCTTC
11 | . | TRBJ1-1 | . | TRBV7-9 | CASSQTGEAFF | TGTGCCAGCAGCCAAACGGGGGAAGCTTTCTTT
16 | . | TRBJ1-4 | . | TRBV5-1 | CASSFSGASANEKLFF | TGCGCCAGCAGCTTTTCGGGGGCTTCAGCTAATGAAAAACTGTTTTTT
16 | . | TRBJ1-2 | . | TRBV1 | CTSSQDGTGGGYGYTF | TGCACCAGCAGCCAAGATGGGACAGGGGGCGGCTATGGCTACACCTTC
16 | once | TRBJ2-3 | . | TRBV5-1 | CASSALGSTVLNTQYF | TGCGCCAGCAGCGCCCTGGGGTCGACTGTTTTGAATACGCAGTATTTT
15 | . | TRBJ2-3 | . | TRBV2 | CASSEMGPSTDTQYF | TGTGCCAGCAGTGAAATGGGACCAAGCACAGATACGCAATATTTT
14 | . | TRBJ2-5 | . | TRBV2 | CASSVGASPGEQYF | TGTGCCAGCAGTGTTGGGGCTAGTCCGGGGGAGCAGTACTTC
11 | . | TRBJ1-2 | . | TRBV7-9 | CASSFSYGYTF | TGTGCCAGCAGCTTTAGCTATGGCTACACCTTC
15 | . | TRBJ2-2 | TRBD1 | TRBV6-1 | CANGRTGSVTGELFF | TGTGCCAATGGACGGACAGGGTCGGTCACCGGGGAGCTGTTTTTT
16 | . | TRBJ2-3 | TRBD2 | TRBV27 | CASRVRRGRDGDTQYF | TGTGCCAGCAGGGTCCGTCGCGGGAGGGATGGGGATACGCAGTATTTT
15 | . | TRBJ2-2 | . | TRBV19 | CASRSTPGQTGELFF | TGTGCCAGTAGATCAACACCGGGACAAACCGGGGAGCTGTTTTTT
13 | few | TRBJ2-1 | . | TRBV7-2 | CASSLPIRDEQFF | TGTGCCAGCAGCCTCCCTATCCGGGATGAGCAGTTCTTC
13 | . | TRBJ1-4 | . | TRBV2 | CAVLRNLNEKLFF | TGTGCCGTACTACGGAACCTTAATGAAAAACTGTTTTTT
14 | . | TRBJ2-2 | . | TRBV2 | CASKEGGNTGELFF | TGTGCCAGCAAGGAGGGAGGGAACACCGGGGAGCTGTTTTTT
14 | . | TRBJ1-2 | . | TRBV28 | CASSLESRVGGYTF | TGTGCCAGCAGTTTAGAATCCAGGGTGGGGGGCTACACCTTC
15 | . | TRBJ2-5 | . | TRBV5-1 | CASSIPGQRQETQYF | TGCGCCAGCAGCATCCCGGGACAAAGACAAGAGACCCAGTACTTC
14 | . | TRBJ2-1 | . | TRBV16 | CASSQLGESNEQFF | TGTGCCAGCAGCCAATTAGGGGAGAGCAATGAGCAGTTCTTC
11 | once | TRBJ2-5 | . | TRBV29-1 | CSTGEGETQYF | TGCAGCACCGGAGAAGGAGAGACCCAGTACTTC
15 | . | TRBJ2-5 | TRBD2 | TRBV7-2 | CASSPWTSGQETQYF | TGTGCCAGCAGCCCTTGGACTAGCGGCCAAGAGACCCAGTACTTC
16 | . | TRBJ2-7 | . | TRBV12-1 | CASSFERLGQASEQYF | TGTGCCAGCAGCTTTGAGCGTTTGGGTCAGGCGAGCGAGCAGTACTTC
13 | . | TRBJ2-1 | . | TRBV19 | CASSMWDYNEQFF | TGTGCCAGTAGTATGTGGGACTACAATGAGCAGTTCTTC
14 | . | TRBJ2-3 | TRBD1 | TRBV6-5 | CASSRTGLTDTQYF | TGTGCCAGCAGTCGGACAGGCCTCACAGATACGCAGTATTTT
17 | few | TRBJ2-2 | . | TRBV15 | CATSRDTTAFYTGELFF | TGTGCCACCAGCAGAGATACGACAGCATTCTACACCGGGGAGCTGTTTTTT
12 | . | TRBJ2-7 | . | TRBV29-1 | CSVCESSYEQYF | TGCAGCGTTTGTGAGAGCTCCTACGAGCAGTACTTC
14 | . | TRBJ2-7 | . | TRBV30 | CAWRQTGVPYEQYF | TGTGCCTGGAGGCAAACGGGGGTCCCCTACGAGCAGTACTTC
14 | . | TRBJ2-5 | . | TRBV2 | CASSDRRLQETQYF | TGTGCCAGCAGTGACAGGCGGCTCCAAGAGACCCAGTACTTC
12 | once | TRBJ2-7 | TRBD1 | TRBV28 | CASRRQGYEQYF | TGTGCCAGCAGGCGACAGGGCTACGAGCAGTACTTC
14 | . | TRBJ1-4 | . | TRBV28 | CASSLGGWDEKLFF | TGTGCCAGCAGTTTGGGGGGCTGGGATGAAAAACTGTTTTTT
17 | once | TRBJ2-4 | . | TRBV11-3 | CASSLGGSSGAKNIQYF | TGTGCCAGCAGCTTAGGGGGGAGTTCTGGTGCCAAAAACATTCAGTACTTC
15 | . | TRBJ1-5 | . | TRBV11-2 | CASSFDGGRGQPQHF | TGTGCCAGCAGCTTTGACGGGGGAAGAGGGCAGCCCCAGCATTTT
15 | . | TRBJ1-1 | . | TRBV7-9 | CASSRIFRGTTEAFF | TGTGCCAGCAGCCGCATCTTCAGGGGCACAACTGAAGCTTTCTTT
16 | few | TRBJ1-1 | TRBD1 | TRBV27 | CASSSDYGQGGTEAFF | TGTGCCAGCAGTTCAGACTATGGACAGGGAGGCACTGAAGCTTTCTTT